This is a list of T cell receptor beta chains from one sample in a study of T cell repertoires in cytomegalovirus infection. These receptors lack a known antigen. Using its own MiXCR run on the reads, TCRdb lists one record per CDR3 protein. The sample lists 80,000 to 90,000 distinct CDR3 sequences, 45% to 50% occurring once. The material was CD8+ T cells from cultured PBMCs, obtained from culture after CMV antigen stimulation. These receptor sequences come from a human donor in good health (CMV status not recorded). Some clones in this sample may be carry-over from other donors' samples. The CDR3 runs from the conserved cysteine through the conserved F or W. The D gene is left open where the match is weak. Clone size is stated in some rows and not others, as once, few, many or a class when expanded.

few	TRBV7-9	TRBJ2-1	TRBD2	TGTGCCAGCAGCTTAGCGAGGGGACTAGCGGGAGTCCCCTCCTACAATGAGCAGTTCTTC	CASSLARGLAGVPSYNEQFF
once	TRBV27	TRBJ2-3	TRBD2	TGTGCCAGCAGTTCCTCGAGTTTAGGGACTATGGGGGGAGATACGCAGTATTTT	CASSSSSLGTMGGDTQYF
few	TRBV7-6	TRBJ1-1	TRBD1	TGTGCCAGCACCCTAGACAGGGGAGGCACTGAAGCTTTCTTT	CASTLDRGGTEAFF
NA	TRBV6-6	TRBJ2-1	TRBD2	TGTGCCAGCAGTTCCCCCGGACTAGCGGGAGATAATGAGCAGTTCTTC	CASSSPGLAGDNEQFF
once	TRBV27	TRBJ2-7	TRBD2	TGTGCCAGCAGTTTAACGGCTAGCGGGAACTACGAGCAGTACTTC	CASSLTASGNYEQYF
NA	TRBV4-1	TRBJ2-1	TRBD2	TGCGCCAGCAGCCCCGGTGGGCGGGAGAAGTACAATGAGCAGTTCTTC	CASSPGGREKYNEQFF
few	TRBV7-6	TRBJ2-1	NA	TGTGCCAGCAGCTTAGAAAGTGAGCAGTTCTTC	CASSLESEQFF
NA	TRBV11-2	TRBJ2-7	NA	TGTGCCAGCAGCTTAGAGTCCGGAACCTACGAGCAGTACTTC	CASSLESGTYEQYF
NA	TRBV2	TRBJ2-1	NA	TGTGCCAGCAGGGGGGGTAGCGGACTCTCCTACAATGAGCAGTTCTTC	CASRGGSGLSYNEQFF
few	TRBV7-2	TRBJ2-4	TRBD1	TGTGCCAGCCTAACAATGCCCCCGGGACAGGGGAGACTAGCCAAAAACATTCAGTACTTC	CASLTMPPGQGRLAKNIQYF
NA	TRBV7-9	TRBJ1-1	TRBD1	TGTGCCAGCGGCTACAGGGGGAACACTGAAGCTTTCTTT	CASGYRGNTEAFF
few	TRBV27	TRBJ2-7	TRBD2	TGTGCCAGCAGTTTGGCTAGCGGGAGTTACGAGCAGTACTTC	CASSLASGSYEQYF
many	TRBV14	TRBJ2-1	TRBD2	TGTGCCTCTAGCGGGAGTCACAATGAGCAGTTCTTC	CASSGSHNEQFF
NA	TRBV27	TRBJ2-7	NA	TGTGCCAGCAGACAGGGAAACTCCTACGAGCAGTACTTC	CASRQGNSYEQYF
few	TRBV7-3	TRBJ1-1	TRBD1	TGTGCCAGCAGCTCGACAGGGATCGACACTGAAGCTTTCTTT	CASSSTGIDTEAFF
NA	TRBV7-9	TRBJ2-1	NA	TGTGCCAGCAGGTCGACAGGTTACGGGCAGTTCTTC	CASRSTGYGQFF
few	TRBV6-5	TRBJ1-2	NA	TGTGCCAGCAGTTACACCGAGATCGGGCTCTATGGCTACACCTTC	CASSYTEIGLYGYTF
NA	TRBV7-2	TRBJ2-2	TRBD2	TGTGCCAGCAGGTCCCCGTGGCTAGCGGTCACCGGGGAGCTGTTTTTT	CASRSPWLAVTGELFF
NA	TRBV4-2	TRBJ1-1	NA	TGTGCCAGCAGCCCTAGGACAACGCTGAACACTGAAGCTTTCTTT	CASSPRTTLNTEAFF
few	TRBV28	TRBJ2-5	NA	TGTGCCTCCAGACTAGCAGGGGGGGAGACCCAGTACTTC	CASRLAGGETQYF
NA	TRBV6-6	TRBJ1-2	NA	TGTGCCAGCATCCCCCCCGGGTTGTATGGCTACACCTTC	CASIPPGLYGYTF
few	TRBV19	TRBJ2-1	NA	TGTGCCAGTAGTGTGGATTTAAGCTCCTACAATGAGCAGTTCTTC	CASSVDLSSYNEQFF
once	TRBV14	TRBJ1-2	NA	TGTGCCAGCAGCCACGGGCAGACCGGGGGCGCGGAAGGCTACACCTTC	CASSHGQTGGAEGYTF
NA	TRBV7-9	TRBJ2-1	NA	TGTGCCAGCAGCTCCCGGACAGTAGATGAGCAGTTCTTC	CASSSRTVDEQFF
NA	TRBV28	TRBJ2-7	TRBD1	TGTGCCAGCAGCCGGGACAGTACCTACGAGCAGTACTTC	CASSRDSTYEQYF
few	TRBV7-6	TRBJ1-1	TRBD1	TGTGCCAGCAGCGCCCGACAGGGGAACACTGAAGCTTTCTTT	CASSARQGNTEAFF